What follows are 27 T cell receptor beta chains derived from one specimen sequenced in a study of control samples from healthy donors and cancer patients. TCRdb keeps only in-frame clones here, not all; method: immunoSEQ multiplex PCR. In the table there are some 17,000 clones, approximately 91% of which are singletons. Sequencing used PBMCs. The source of these receptors is a man in his sixties with head and neck cancer.

V gene TRBV20-1 combines with J gene TRBJ1-1; no reliable D call. This CDR3 contains 11 residues. CDR1 is DFQATT and CDR2 is SNEGSKA in the germline V gene (reference sequence). Trimming stripped 4 bases from V and 1 base from J, with 4 bases between. The CDR3 DNA reads as TGCAGTGCTAACAGGAACACTGAAGCTTTCTTT. This translates into CSANRNTEAFF.

This clone has only one observation. The V call is TRBV27, the J call TRBJ1-2; possible D gene TRBD1, 5 bases. V shed 8 bases and J shed 4 bases, with 20 bases lying between them. The CDR3 extends over 15 amino acids. CDR1 is MNHEY, CDR2 SMNVEV, per germline (reference sequence). CDR3 residues: CASASGPRGGYGYTF. The DNA of the CDR3 is TGTGCCAGCGCCTCGGGGCCCCGGGGTGGCTATGGCTACACCTTC.

This clone was detected a few times. The genes are TRBV6-5 and TRBJ2-7; D is possibly TRBD2 (6 bases). CDR3 length: 12 residues. Germline CDR1 MNHEY, CDR2 SVGAGI. The CDR3 DNA follows: TGTGCAGGGGACCCGGGGGTGGGCGAGCAGTACTTC. It codes for CAGDPGVGEQYF.

This chain joins TRBV5-1 and TRBJ2-7, with 10 bases matching TRBD1. CDR3 length: 14 amino acids. Germline values: CDR1 SGHRS, CDR2 YFSETQ. J gave up 5 bases and V 5 bases, and 7 bases lay outside the gene matches. The CDR3 coding sequence is TGCGCCAGCAGGAGACAGGGGGCTAGTGACGAGCAGTACTTC. As protein: CASRRQGASDEQYF.

CDR3 sequence: CASGRTGGSYEQYF. CDR3 bases: TGTGCTAGTGGTCGGACAGGGGGATCCTACGAGCAGTACTTC. The chain links TRBV12-5 to TRBJ2-7, with TRBD1 identical over 10 bases. The V and J ends lost 5 bases and 1 base, in that order; junction bases with no gene match: 2. CDR3 length: 14 amino acids. Germline-derived CDR1 and CDR2 are LGHNT and FRNRAP. Using reference TRBV12-5 and TRBJ2-7 for the parts outside the CDR3, the full variable domain is DARVTQTPRHKVTEMGQEVTMRCQPILGHNTVFWYRQTMMQGLELLAYFRNRAPLDDSGMPKDRFSAEMPDATLATLKIQPSEPRDSAVYFCASGRTGGSYEQYFGPGTRLTVT.

The chain is built from TRBV3-1 (or the pseudogene TRBV3-2) and TRBJ1-1; D gene unclear. The CDR3 consists of 13 residues. Germline loops: CDR1 LGHDT, CDR2 YNNKEL (reference sequence). Trimming removed 8 bases at V and 5 bases at J, with 15 bases between. The CDR3 DNA sequence: TGTGCCAGCCTAGACCGGGGTTCAACTGAAGCTTTCTTT. Translation: CASLDRGSTEAFF.

The genes are TRBV29-1 and TRBJ2-5; 7 bases fit TRBD2. Germline CDR1 is SQVTM and CDR2 is ANQGSEA. The trim removed 7 bases at V and 6 bases at J, leaving 11 bases unmatched. This CDR3 region has 13 residues. The chain's CDR3 is CSALPEGGKTQYF. Written as DNA, the CDR3 is TGCAGCGCCCTCCCCGAGGGAGGGAAGACCCAGTACTTC.

This clone was seen just once. The genes are TRBV7-9 and TRBJ2-7, with D uncertain. This CDR3 has 15 amino acids. The germline CDR1 and CDR2 sequences are SEHNR and FQNEAQ (reference sequence). The V end lost 0 bases, the J end lost 0 bases, and 9 bases lay between the germline ends. The CDR3: CASSLAGSRSYEQYF. The CDR3 nucleotides read TGTGCCAGCAGCTTAGCAGGCTCCCGCTCCTACGAGCAGTACTTC. The entire variable domain, with the rest obtained from reference TRBV7-9 and TRBJ2-7, is as follows: DTGVSQNPRHKITKRGQNVTFRCDPISEHNRLYWYRQTLGQGPEFLTYFQNEAQLEKSRLLSDRFSAERPKGSFSTLEIQRTEQGDSAMYLCASSLAGSRSYEQYFGPGTRLTVT.

The CDR3 reads CASSQDATRSTEAFF. The CDR3 region has the DNA TGTGCCAGCAGCCAAGACGCAACCCGGAGCACTGAAGCTTTCTTT. This chain links TRBV3-1 (or the pseudogene TRBV3-2) with TRBJ1-1; D remains unclear. With 0 bases removed from V and 4 bases from J, the gap between germline ends came to 12 bases. This CDR3 contains 15 residues. CDR1 is LGHDT, CDR2 YNNKEL, per germline (reference sequence).

The rearrangement links TRBV5-1 to TRBJ2-7; D assignment may be TRBD1 or TRBD2 (5 bases each). Germline lookup yields CDR1 SGHRS and CDR2 YFSETQ. The CDR3 spans 15 residues. Trimming shortened V by 4 bases and J by 1 base, and 15 bases separated the two germline ends. The CDR3 DNA sequence: TGCGCCAGCAGCGCCGATGGGGGACCTTCCTACGAGCAGTACTTC. It yields the protein CASSADGGPSYEQYF.

The chain recombines TRBV4-1 with TRBJ1-1; D not certain. The germline gives CDR1 MGHRA, CDR2 YSYEKL. Trimming cost V 3 bases and J 0 bases, with 11 bases left between them. The CDR3 totals 15 residues. CDR3 coding DNA: TGCGCCAGCAGCCACACGGACCGGCTGAACACTGAAGCTTTCTTT. Protein product: CASSHTDRLNTEAFF.

This chain links TRBV27 with TRBJ2-2; 11 positions agree with TRBD2. The CDR3 totals 16 residues. Trimming cost V 6 bases and J 0 bases; bases outside gene matches: 3. Germline V gives CDR1 MNHEY, CDR2 SMNVEV (reference sequence). Written as DNA, the CDR3 is TGTGCCAGCAGCCGACTAGCGGGGACGAACACCGGGGAGCTGTTTTTT. This gives the protein CASSRLAGTNTGELFF.

The V call is TRBV6-1, the J call TRBJ1-2, with a tentative D call TRBD1 (6 bases). CDR3 length: 13 residues. CDR1 and CDR2 (germline): MNHNS, SASEGT. The V and J ends lost 2 bases and 8 bases respectively, with 12 bases between them. The CDR3 here is CASSESGGWGYTF. CDR3 sequence (DNA): TGTGCCAGCAGTGAATCGGGGGGCTGGGGCTACACCTTC.

The chain links TRBV29-1 to TRBJ2-1, with 8 bases that match TRBD1. The CDR3 totals 14 residues. After removal of 7 bases from V and 7 bases from J, the junction contained 12 bases not matched to a gene. Germline lookup yields CDR1 SQVTM and CDR2 ANQGSEA. The CDR3 is CSGITGTGPNEQFF. The CDR3 DNA reads as TGCAGCGGCATAACGGGGACAGGCCCTAATGAGCAGTTCTTC.

The chain recombines TRBV9 with TRBJ2-7, with D possibly being TRBD1 (5 bases). CDR3 length: 13 residues. CDR1 and CDR2 (germline): SGDLS, YYNGEE. The ends were cut back, 4 bases at V and 7 bases at J, with 15 bases in the middle. CDR3 region: CASSLTGVEEQYF. The CDR3 bases are TGTGCCAGCAGCTTAACAGGAGTAGAGGAGCAGTACTTC. The full variable domain, with the rest looked up from reference TRBV9 and TRBJ2-7, is DSGVTQTPKHLITATGQRVTLRCSPRSGDLSVYWYQQSLDQGLQFLIQYYNGEERAKGNILERFSAQQFPDLHSELNLSSLELGDSALYFCASSLTGVEEQYFGPGTRLTVT.

V gene TRBV19 combines with J gene TRBJ2-7; 7 nucleotides match TRBD2. This CDR3 contains 14 residues. Trimming at V came to 3 bases and at J to 2 bases, leaving 4 bases not matched to a gene. Germline CDR1 and CDR2: LNHDA and SQIVND (reference sequence). CDR3 sequence: CASSIEGGTYEQYF. The CDR3 DNA reads TGTGCCAGTAGTATCGAGGGAGGGACCTACGAGCAGTACTTC.

The rearrangement joins TRBV3-1 (or the pseudogene TRBV3-2) to TRBJ2-5, with D perhaps matching TRBD1 (6 bases). With 7 bases removed from V and 5 bases from J, the gap between germline ends came to 20 bases. The germline V gene has CDR1 LGHDT and CDR2 YNNKEL (reference sequence). The CDR3 has 15 amino acids. CDR3 residues: CASTADTTGRETQYF. CDR3 sequence (DNA): TGTGCCAGCACCGCAGACACGACAGGACGTGAGACCCAGTACTTC.

This rearrangement joins TRBV18 to TRBJ2-3; 7 nucleotides match TRBD1. Trimming removed 3 bases from V and 1 base from J; junction bases left unmatched: 7. Germline V gene sequence: CDR1 KGHSH, CDR2 LQKENI. The CDR3 is 16 residues long. The CDR3 DNA reads TGTGCCAGCTCACCCAGACAGGGAACGGGCACAGATACGCAGTATTTT. Protein sequence: CASSPRQGTGTDTQYF.

This clone was observed a handful of times. The chain has TRBV7-2 and TRBJ1-2; 10 bases agree with TRBD1. The CDR3 totals 15 residues. With 7 bases clipped from V and 3 bases from J, the junction kept 8 bases outside the gene matches. The germline gives CDR1 SGHTA, CDR2 FQGNSA. CDR3 DNA: TGTGCCAGCACCGTAGGGACAGGGGTAGACTATGGCTACACCTTC. Protein product: CASTVGTGVDYGYTF.

The V and J genes are TRBV5-1 and TRBJ1-1; tentative D call: TRBD1 (6 bases). Trimming removed 2 bases from V and 0 bases from J, with 11 bases in between. The CDR3 has 15 amino acids. CDR1 SGHRS and CDR2 YFSETQ come from the germline V gene. DNA for the CDR3: TGCGCCAGCAGCTTACAGGGAGGTTTGAACACTGAAGCTTTCTTT. It specifies CASSLQGGLNTEAFF.

The chain combines TRBV6-6 with TRBJ2-7; perhaps D is TRBD1 or TRBD2 (5 bases each). V was pared by 5 bases and J by 4 bases, with 18 bases between. CDR3 size: 15 residues. Germline lookup yields CDR1 MNHNY and CDR2 SVGAGI (reference sequence). CDR3 amino acids: CASSQGAGLLYEQYF. CDR3 DNA sequence: TGTGCCAGCAGTCAAGGGGCGGGCCTACTTTACGAGCAGTACTTC.

This chain uses TRBV7-8 with TRBJ1-1; 7 bases agree with TRBD1. Germline V CDR1 and CDR2: SGHVS, FQNEAQ. The ends lost 6 bases at V and 7 bases at J; junction bases unmatched: 8. The CDR3 has 13 residues. In DNA, the CDR3 is TGTGCCAGCAGTTTTGACAGGGTAAATGAAGCTTTCTTT. It specifies CASSFDRVNEAFF.

The CDR3 is CASSLRPGGPEAFF. CDR3 DNA sequence: TGTGCCAGCAGCCTAAGACCGGGAGGCCCTGAAGCTTTCTTT. The chain employs TRBV5-6 and TRBJ1-1; D remains ambiguous. The CDR3 consists of 14 residues. CDR1 SGHDT and CDR2 YYEEEE come from the germline V gene. V was shortened by 4 bases and J by 6 bases, with 16 bases between the two germline ends.

V is TRBV7-8 and J is TRBJ1-6, with TRBD1 identical over 10 bases. Germline V gene data show CDR1 as SGHVS and CDR2 as FQNEAQ. The CDR3 loop spans 17 amino acids. The V segment lost 5 bases and the J segment 1 base; nucleotides outside the gene matches: 5. CDR3 coding DNA: TGTGCCAGCAGCCCTAGGACAGGGGGATCCTATAATTCACCCCTCCACTTT. Translation gives CASSPRTGGSYNSPLHF.

The chain has TRBV7-2 and TRBJ1-3; 8 bases line up with TRBD1. With 4 bases clipped from V and 4 bases from J, the junction kept 6 bases outside the gene matches. The CDR3 spans 15 residues. Germline CDR1 and CDR2: SGHTA and FQGNSA. The CDR3 sequence: CASSSSGGAGNTIYF. As DNA, the CDR3 is TGTGCCAGCAGCTCGTCAGGGGGCGCAGGAAACACCATATATTTT.

The rearrangement uses TRBV6-5 and TRBJ1-1; D is ambiguous. This CDR3 is 15 amino acids long. CDR1 is MNHEY, CDR2 SVGAGI, per germline. V was trimmed by 0 bases and J by 0 bases, leaving 8 bases between them. The CDR3 bases are TGTGCCAGCAGTTACTCCGCGGGAGTGAACACTGAAGCTTTCTTT. Protein: CASSYSAGVNTEAFF.

The chain uses TRBV2 and TRBJ1-1; TRBD1 is a possible D gene (5 bases). Germline CDR1 and CDR2: SNHLY and FYNNEI. The germline V and J ends were trimmed by 2 bases and 11 bases, with 12 bases remaining between them. CDR3 size: 12 residues. The CDR3 DNA is TGTGCCAGCAGTGAACAGACAGAGAGGGCTTTCTTT. It codes for CASSEQTERAFF.